A single sample is the source of the 10 T cell receptor beta chains below, sequenced in a study of neoadjuvant anti-PD-1 for oral cavity cancer. Only in-frame clones appear in the TCRdb table, and some are missing; sequencing was by immunoSEQ multiplex PCR. The sample has over 20,000 clones, under 30% seen once. Documented time point: after neoadjuvant nivolumab, at surgical resection. This specimen consisted of tumor tissue, obtained after nivolumab (anti-PD-1) treatment. The source of these receptors is a person aged 35-80 years with oral cavity squamous cell carcinoma.

The rearrangement links TRBV27 to TRBJ2-7; TRBD1 matches 10 bases. The germline V gene encodes CDR1 MNHEY and CDR2 SMNVEV (reference sequence). J lost 3 bases, V lost 3 bases, and 14 bases had no gene match. The CDR3 runs 18 residues. CDR3 coding DNA: TGTGCCAGCAGTTTTTCGATCTTCCGACAGGGGGCAATCTACGAGCAGTACTTC. This gives the protein CASSFSIFRQGAIYEQYF.

This sequence joins TRBV2 and TRBJ2-7, with TRBD2 matching over 8 bases. The length of the CDR3 is 15 residues. Germline-derived CDR1 and CDR2 are SNHLY and FYNNEI. V was clipped by 4 bases and J by 0 bases; unmatched bases: 5. The DNA for the CDR3 is TGTGCCAGCAGTGGGAGTAGCGGGGTCTCCTACGAGCAGTACTTC. It translates to CASSGSSGVSYEQYF.

The table lists this clone with many counts. The chain has TRBV18 and TRBJ2-7, with 9 bases fitting TRBD2. Germline CDR1 reads KGHSH; CDR2 reads LQKENI. Trimming took 4 bases from V and 5 from J; bases not matched to a gene: 9. This CDR3 contains 15 residues. This CDR3 reads CASSRGAGGPHEQYF. In DNA form, the CDR3 reads TGTGCCAGCTCACGCGGCGCGGGAGGGCCCCACGAGCAGTACTTC. Based on the CDR3 plus reference TRBV18 and TRBJ2-7, the full variable domain is NAGVMQNPRHLVRRRGQEARLRCSPMKGHSHVYWYRQLPEEGLKFMVYLQKENIIDESGMPKERFSAEFPKEGPSILRIQQVVRGDSAAYFCASSRGAGGPHEQYFGPGTRLTVT.

The chain joins TRBV9 to TRBJ2-6; 12 bases fit TRBD2. The CDR3 extends over 19 amino acids. CDR1 SGDLS and CDR2 YYNGEE come from the germline V gene. The V gene end was trimmed by 0 bases and the J gene end by 3 bases; junction bases not matched to a gene: 7. The CDR3 DNA reads as TGTGCCAGCAGCGTAGATGGACTAGCGGGACTCTTTGGGGCCAACGTCCTGACTTTC. Its translation: CASSVDGLAGLFGANVLTF.

This rearrangement joins TRBV7-9 to TRBJ1-6; TRBD1 aligns across 9 bases. V lost 3 bases and J lost 10; bases outside the gene matches: 13. The CDR3 extends over 17 amino acids. Germline CDR1 and CDR2: SEHNR and FQNEAQ (reference sequence). CDR3 region: CASSLGTGTTWGSPLHF. CDR3 coding DNA: TGTGCCAGCAGCTTGGGGACAGGGACCACTTGGGGATCACCCCTCCACTTT.

In this sample, this clone is medium-sized. Other DNA sequences of this sample code for an identical CDR3. The chain links TRBV29-1 to TRBJ1-5; D not certain. CDR1 and CDR2 from the germline V gene are SQVTM and ANQGSEA. The CDR3 consists of 13 residues. Deletions cut 6 bases from V and 0 bases from J, with 9 bases between. DNA for the CDR3: TGCAGCGTGAGGGAGAATAGCAATCAGCCCCAGCATTTT. It yields the protein CSVRENSNQPQHF.

V usage is TRBV5-1 and J usage is TRBJ1-1; maybe TRBD1 (6 bases). Trimming cost V 4 bases and J 4 bases, with 17 bases left between them. In germline, CDR1 is SGHRS, CDR2 YFSETQ. CDR3 size: 15 residues. The CDR3 DNA follows: TGCGCCAGCAGCCACGAGACAGGAGTGGCCACTGAAGCTTTCTTT. It encodes CASSHETGVATEAFF. The variable domain in full, with the rest retrieved from reference TRBV5-1 and TRBJ1-1, is KAGVTQTPRYLIKTRGQQVTLSCSPISGHRSVSWYQQTPGQGLQFLFEYFSETQRNKGNFPGRFSGRQFSNSRSEMNVSTLELGDSALYLCASSHETGVATEAFFGQGTRLTVV.

The chain uses TRBV5-1 and TRBJ2-2; 8 nucleotides align to TRBD1. Per germline, CDR1 SGHRS and CDR2 YFSETQ. The CDR3 runs 18 residues. J lost 1 base, V lost 4 bases, and 12 bases had no gene match. The CDR3 sequence: CASSRAGQDTWNTGELFF. The CDR3 DNA is TGCGCCAGCAGCCGGGCGGGACAGGACACCTGGAACACCGGGGAGCTGTTTTTT.

V usage is TRBV11-2 and J usage is TRBJ1-1; the match to TRBD1 covers 9 bases. CDR1 is SGHAT, CDR2 FQNNGV, per germline. CDR3 size: 15 residues. The V segment lost 5 bases and the J segment 0 bases; nucleotides outside the gene matches: 4. CDR3 protein: CASSGTGLMNTEAFF. The CDR3 DNA reads as TGTGCCAGCAGCGGGACAGGGCTGATGAACACTGAAGCTTTCTTT.

The chain combines TRBV4-1 with TRBJ1-2, with 9 bases identical to TRBD1. The junction had 10 bases not matched to a gene; V was cut back by 4 bases and J by 4 bases. The CDR3 is 16 residues long. Per the germline V gene, CDR1 is MGHRA and CDR2 is YSYEKL. The CDR3 nucleotides are TGCGCCAGCAGCCCAGCCGGGACAGGGATGTCCTATGGCTACACCTTC. Translation gives CASSPAGTGMSYGYTF.